The 25 T cell receptor beta chains presented below share a single source sample, sequenced in a study of relationships among human T cell subsets. Anti-CD45RO beads selected memory T cells out of the CD45RA-negative fraction. From mRNA, alpha and beta CDR3 regions were amplified using semiquantitative ARM-PCR. In ARM-PCR, communal superprimers followed tagged nested gene-specific primers for exponential amplification. Using its own MiXCR run on the multiplex PCR reads, TCRdb lists one record per CDR3 protein. The sample yields roughly 9,200 distinct CDR3 sequences, about 50% seen once. Sequencing was carried out using memory T cells sorted from blood. The receptors were gathered from a man in his forties or fifties in good health.

This chain connects TRBV20-1 to TRBJ2-3; TRBD1 matches at 7 bases. This CDR3 is 14 amino acids long. Losses at the gene ends were 5 bases for V and 0 bases for J; bases not matched to a gene: 5. The germline V gene has CDR1 DFQATT and CDR2 SNEGSKA (reference sequence). CDR3 amino acids: CSAATGLSTDTQYF. The DNA for the CDR3 is TGCAGTGCTGCGACAGGGTTGAGCACAGATACGCAGTATTTT.

This clonotype came up once. The V gene is TRBV2, the J gene TRBJ1-5; D gene ambiguous. Germline CDR1 is SNHLY and CDR2 is FYNNEI. V dropped 8 bases and J dropped 0 bases, with 17 bases sitting between them. The CDR3 is made up of 16 amino acids. The CDR3 protein is CASRDFQSFSNQPQHF. The DNA of the CDR3 is TGTGCCAGCCGAGATTTTCAATCCTTTAGCAATCAGCCCCAGCATTTT.

The V call is TRBV20-1, the J call TRBJ1-5; no clear D gene. The V end was cut by 0 bases, the J end by 6 bases, with 6 bases between. The CDR3 runs 12 residues. CDR1 DFQATT and CDR2 SNEGSKA come from the germline V gene (reference sequence). The CDR3 loop is CSAREAGQPQHF. CDR3 sequence (DNA): TGCAGTGCTAGAGAGGCCGGTCAGCCCCAGCATTTT.

The table lists this clonotype with a few counts. The rearrangement joins TRBV29-1 to TRBJ2-6; D unresolved. CDR3 length equals 14 residues. Germline V gene lookup returns CDR1 SQVTM and CDR2 ANQGSEA. The V end lost 4 bases, the J end lost 0 bases, and 7 bases lay between the germline ends. The CDR3 protein is CSVGVSSGANVLTF. The CDR3 DNA follows: TGCAGCGTTGGAGTAAGCTCTGGGGCCAACGTCCTGACTTTC.

The rearrangement links TRBV12-3 or TRBV12-4 to TRBJ1-5, with TRBD1 matching 7 bases. This CDR3 spans 15 amino acids. Trimming cost V 1 base and J 1 base; bases outside gene matches: 1. The CDR3 region is CASSLDRGSNQPQHF. DNA of the CDR3: TGTGCCAGCAGTTTAGACAGGGGAAGCAATCAGCCCCAGCATTTT.

Worth noting for this clonotype: Sequence at one end of the junction differs from germline and may be a read error. This chain links TRBV5-4 with TRBJ1-1; D gene unclear. The CDR3 totals 15 residues. Germline CDR1 reads SGHNT; CDR2 reads YYREEE (reference sequence). In nucleotides, the CDR3 is TGCGCCAGCAGCTTGCTGAAAGGGATGAACACTGAAGCTTTCTTT. This translates into CASSLLKGMNTEAFF.

J is TRBJ1-2 and V is TRBV27, with TRBD1 matching 11 bases. From germline, CDR1 is MNHEY and CDR2 SMNVEV (reference sequence). This CDR3 contains 13 residues. V gave up 4 bases and J gave up 5 bases; unmatched junction bases: 0. The CDR3, as DNA: TGTGCCAGCAGTTGGGACAGGGGGTATGGCTACACCTTC. It specifies CASSWDRGYGYTF.

The rearrangement joins TRBV29-1 to TRBJ1-5; D gene unclear. V lost 4 bases and J 6 bases, leaving 13 bases between the germline ends. The CDR3 length is 13 residues. The germline V gene has CDR1 SQVTM and CDR2 ANQGSEA. DNA of the CDR3: TGCAGCGTTGTGGAATACAGTGGTCAGCCCCAGCATTTT. Encoded protein: CSVVEYSGQPQHF. The entire variable domain, with the rest obtained from reference TRBV29-1 and TRBJ1-5, is as follows: SAVISQKPSRDICQRGTSLTIQCQVDSQVTMMFWYRQQPGQSLTLIATANQGSEATYESGFVIDKFPISRPNLTFSTLTVSNMSPEDSSIYLCSVVEYSGQPQHFGDGTRLSIL.

V is TRBV7-6 and J is TRBJ2-3; D is uncertain. Deletions cut 5 bases from V and 2 bases from J, with 8 bases between. Germline V CDR1 and CDR2: SGHVS, FNYEAQ. This CDR3 is built from 13 residues. The CDR3 reads CASSATLTDTQYF. CDR3 nucleotides: TGTGCCAGCAGCGCCACCCTCACAGATACGCAGTATTTT.

The genes are TRBV7-8 and TRBJ1-5; D possibly corresponds to TRBD1 (6 bases). Germline assignment: CDR1 SGHVS and CDR2 FQNEAQ. The CDR3 runs to 19 residues. Trimming removed 5 bases from V and 0 bases from J, with 23 bases in between. Written as DNA, the CDR3 is TGTGCCAGCAGCGCGAGGGACACAAGTGGAGGATATAGCAATCAGCCCCAGCATTTT. Encoded protein: CASSARDTSGGYSNQPQHF. Drawing the rest from reference TRBV7-8 and TRBJ1-5, the complete variable domain is GAGVSQSPRYKVAKRGQDVALRCDPISGHVSLFWYQQALGQGPEFLTYFQNEAQLDKSGLPSDRFFAERPEGSVSTLKIQRTQQEDSAVYLCASSARDTSGGYSNQPQHFGDGTRLSIL.

The V call is TRBV7-6, the J call TRBJ2-7, with TRBD1 identical over 7 bases. The V and J ends lost 5 bases and 3 bases, in that order; junction bases with no gene match: 7. This CDR3 comprises 14 residues. From germline, CDR1 is SGHVS and CDR2 FNYEAQ. CDR3 nucleotides: TGTGCCAGCAGCCGGACAGGTAACCTCTACGAGCAGTACTTC. Translating it yields CASSRTGNLYEQYF.

V and J are TRBV11-3 and TRBJ2-1; D unclear. The germline CDR1 and CDR2 sequences are SGHNT and YENEEA. V was clipped by 2 bases and J by 3 bases, with 11 bases between them. This CDR3 has 15 residues. The CDR3 reads CASSLSPSYYNEQFF. CDR3 DNA sequence: TGTGCCAGCAGCTTATCCCCCAGCTACTACAATGAGCAGTTCTTC.

The genes are TRBV7-9 and TRBJ2-3; tentatively, D is TRBD2 (5 bases). The V gene's germline CDR1 is SEHNR and CDR2 FQNEAQ (reference sequence). V was clipped by 4 bases and J by 0 bases, with 8 bases between them. The CDR3 covers 14 residues. The CDR3 here is CASSSGESTDTQYF. The CDR3 bases are TGTGCCAGCAGCTCTGGGGAGAGCACAGATACGCAGTATTTT.

This clonotype showed up just a few times. This chain connects TRBV6-4 to TRBJ2-3; 11 nucleotides match TRBD2. The CDR3 is 16 residues long. J lost 2 bases, V lost 6 bases, and 7 bases had no gene match. CDR1 and CDR2 from the germline V gene are MRHNA and SNTAGT. The CDR3 DNA is TGTGCCAGCAGCGCTCTAGCGGGGGGCTTCACAGATACGCAGTATTTT. This translates into CASSALAGGFTDTQYF.

V usage is TRBV11-2 and J usage is TRBJ2-1; 10 nucleotides match TRBD2. The germline V gene has CDR1 SGHAT and CDR2 FQNNGV. J was trimmed by 10 bases and V by 1 base; bases with no gene match: 7. There are 15 residues in the CDR3. In nucleotides, the CDR3 is TGTGCCAGCAGCTTAGGGACGACTAGCGGGCTAGAGCAGTTCTTC. Its protein is CASSLGTTSGLEQFF.

This sequence joins TRBV7-6 and TRBJ2-7; D tentatively fits TRBD1 or TRBD2 (8 bases each). Trimming cost V 6 bases and J 6 bases, with 18 bases left between them. The CDR3 spans 14 residues. The germline V gene encodes CDR1 SGHVS and CDR2 FNYEAQ. The CDR3 loop reads CASSSGTGGSEQYF. CDR3 nucleotide sequence: TGTGCCAGCAGTAGCGGGACAGGAGGCTCCGAGCAGTACTTC.

With regard to this clonotype: An end of the junction does not agree with germline; a read error may underlie this. This sequence joins TRBV11-2 and TRBJ2-3; D perhaps matches TRBD1 (5 bases). Germline CDR1 is SGHAT and CDR2 is FQNNGV. This CDR3 is 13 amino acids long. CDR3 sequence: CASSPPQTDTQCF. In DNA form, the CDR3 reads TGTGCCAGCAGCCCTCCCCAGACAGATACGCAGTGTTTT.

The chain combines TRBV6-6 with TRBJ2-5; a weak D match, TRBD2 (9 bases). V was trimmed by 4 bases and J by 4 bases, leaving 16 bases between them. Germline CDR1 MNHNY, CDR2 SVGAGI (reference sequence). The CDR3 is 15 residues long. The CDR3 DNA reads TGTGCCAGCAGTTTGCCTAGCGGGACAGGAGAGACCCAGTACTTC. Amino acid sequence: CASSLPSGTGETQYF.

V and J are TRBV27 and TRBJ2-3; D not certain. CDR3 length: 11 amino acids. CDR1 and CDR2 (germline): MNHEY, SMNVEV (reference sequence). The V and J ends lost 4 bases and 5 bases respectively, with 4 bases between them. The CDR3 nucleotides read TGTGCCAGCAGTTGGCGAGATACGCAGTATTTT. As protein: CASSWRDTQYF.

The sample holds a few counts of this clonotype. The V and J genes are TRBV30 and TRBJ2-3, with 10 bases that match TRBD2. CDR3 length: 14 amino acids. With 5 bases clipped from V and 2 bases from J, the junction kept 4 bases outside the gene matches. Germline loops: CDR1 GTSNPN, CDR2 SVGIG (reference sequence). CDR3 in DNA: TGTGCCTGGGTAGCGGGGGGCTACACAGATACGCAGTATTTT. This gives the protein CAWVAGGYTDTQYF.

The rearrangement links TRBV25-1 to TRBJ2-5; TRBD2 is a possible D gene (6 bases). CDR1 is MGHDK, CDR2 SYGVNS, per germline. V dropped 6 bases and J dropped 5 bases, with 19 bases sitting between them. The CDR3 contains 15 residues. CDR3 DNA: TGTGCCAGCAGCGAGGCAGGGAGGCCAGGGGAGACCCAGTACTTC. Translated, it gives CASSEAGRPGETQYF.

A note on this clonotype: The junction and the germline gene differ at one end; a read error may be behind it. This sequence joins TRBV7-8 and TRBJ2-6; 8 bases map to TRBD2. This CDR3 is built from 18 residues. The V gene's germline CDR1 is SGHVS and CDR2 FQNEAQ. In DNA form, the CDR3 reads TGTGCCAGCAGCTTAGGGGGACTAGATTTCTCTGGGGCCAACGCCCTGACTTTC. Translation: CASSLGGLDFSGANALTF.

V is TRBV12-3 or TRBV12-4 and J is TRBJ2-1; possible D gene TRBD1, 5 bases. CDR3 length: 12 amino acids. Trimming stripped 3 bases from V and 10 bases from J, with 10 bases between. CDR3 sequence (DNA): TGTGCCAGCAGTTTCGACAGTAGGGAGCAGTTCTTC. It specifies CASSFDSREQFF.

Points on this clonotype: Germline and junction disagree at one end, which may indicate a read error. The V gene is TRBV5-1, the J gene TRBJ2-5; 12 bases agree with TRBD2. The CDR3 is 16 amino acids. From germline, CDR1 is SGHRS and CDR2 YFSETQ. The DNA of the CDR3 is TGCGCCAGCAGCTCCCTAGCGGGGGGGAGTCAAGAGACCCGGTACTTC. Amino acids: CASSSLAGGSQETRYF. The full variable domain, in which reference TRBV5-1 and TRBJ2-5 provide the parts outside the CDR3, is KAGVTQTPRYLIKTRGQQVTLSCSPISGHRSVSWYQQTPGQGLQFLFEYFSETQRNKGNFPGRFSGRQFSNSRSEMNVSTLELGDSALYLCASSSLAGGSQETRYFGPGTRLLVL.

The chain combines TRBV20-1 with TRBJ1-4; D is unresolved. The CDR3 consists of 12 residues. CDR1 DFQATT and CDR2 SNEGSKA come from the germline V gene (reference sequence). Deletions cut 6 bases from V and 6 bases from J, with 11 bases between. The CDR3 DNA reads as TGCAGTGCCCCCCAACGCGATGAAAAACTGTTTTTT. This translates into CSAPQRDEKLFF.